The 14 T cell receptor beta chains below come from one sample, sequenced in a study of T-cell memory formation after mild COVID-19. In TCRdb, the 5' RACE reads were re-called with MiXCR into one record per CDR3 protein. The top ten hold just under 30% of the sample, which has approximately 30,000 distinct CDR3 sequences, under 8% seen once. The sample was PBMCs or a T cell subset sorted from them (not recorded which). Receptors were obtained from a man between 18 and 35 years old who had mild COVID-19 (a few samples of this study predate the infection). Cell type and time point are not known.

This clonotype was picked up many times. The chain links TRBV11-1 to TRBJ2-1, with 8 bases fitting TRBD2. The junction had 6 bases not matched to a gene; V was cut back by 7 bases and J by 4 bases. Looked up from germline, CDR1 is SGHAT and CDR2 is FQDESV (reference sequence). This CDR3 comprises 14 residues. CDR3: CASTTRGGYNEQFF. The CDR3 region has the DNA TGTGCCAGCACCACCCGCGGGGGGTACAATGAGCAGTTCTTC.

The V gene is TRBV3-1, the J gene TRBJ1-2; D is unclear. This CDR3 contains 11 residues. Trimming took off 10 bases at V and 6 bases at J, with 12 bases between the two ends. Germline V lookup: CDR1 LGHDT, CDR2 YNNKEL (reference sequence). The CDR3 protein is CATGPWDGYTF. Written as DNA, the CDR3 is TGTGCCACAGGACCTTGGGATGGCTACACCTTC.

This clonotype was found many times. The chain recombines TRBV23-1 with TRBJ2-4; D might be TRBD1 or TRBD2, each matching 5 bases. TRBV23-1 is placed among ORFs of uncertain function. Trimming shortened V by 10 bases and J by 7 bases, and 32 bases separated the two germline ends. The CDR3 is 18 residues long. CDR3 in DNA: TGCGCCAAACCCTCCGTGCAGGACGCAAGCCCCGAGGGGAACATTCAGTACTTC. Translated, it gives CAKPSVQDASPEGNIQYF.

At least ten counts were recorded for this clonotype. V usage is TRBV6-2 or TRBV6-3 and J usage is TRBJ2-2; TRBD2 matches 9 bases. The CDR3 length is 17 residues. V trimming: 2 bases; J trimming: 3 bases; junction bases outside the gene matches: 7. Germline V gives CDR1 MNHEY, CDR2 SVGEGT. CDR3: CASSYLRGGQYTGELFF. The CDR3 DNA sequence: TGTGCCAGCAGTTACCTGCGGGGGGGCCAGTACACCGGGGAGCTGTTTTTT.

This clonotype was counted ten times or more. In nucleotides, the CDR3 is TGTGCCAGCAGCTACAACAGCGATTCACCCCTCCACTTT. Its protein is CASSYNSDSPLHF. The chain combines TRBV7-8 with TRBJ1-6; D gene unclear. The V gene's germline CDR1 is SGHVS and CDR2 FQNEAQ. The V gene lost 4 bases and the J gene lost 8 bases, with 9 bases spanning the gap. The CDR3 runs to 13 residues.

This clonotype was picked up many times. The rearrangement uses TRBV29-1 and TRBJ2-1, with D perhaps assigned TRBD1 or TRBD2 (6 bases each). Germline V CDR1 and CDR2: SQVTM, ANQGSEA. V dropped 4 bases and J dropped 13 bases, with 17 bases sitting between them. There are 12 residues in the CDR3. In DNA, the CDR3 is TGCAGCGTTGGGCCAACGGGGGACAAACAGTTCTTC. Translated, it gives CSVGPTGDKQFF.

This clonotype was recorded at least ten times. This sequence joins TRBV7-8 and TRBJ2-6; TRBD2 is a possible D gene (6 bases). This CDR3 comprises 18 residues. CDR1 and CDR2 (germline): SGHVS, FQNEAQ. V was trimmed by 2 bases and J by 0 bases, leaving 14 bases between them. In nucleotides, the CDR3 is TGTGCCAGCAGCTTACGCACGGACTACTACTCTGGGGCCAACGTCCTGACTTTC. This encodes CASSLRTDYYSGANVLTF.

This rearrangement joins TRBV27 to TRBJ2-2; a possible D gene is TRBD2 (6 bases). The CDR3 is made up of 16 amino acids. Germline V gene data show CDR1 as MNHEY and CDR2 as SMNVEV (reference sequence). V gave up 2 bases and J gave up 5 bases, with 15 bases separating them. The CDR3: CASSLTPGLRTGELFF. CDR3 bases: TGTGCCAGCAGTTTAACGCCAGGACTAAGGACCGGGGAGCTGTTTTTT.

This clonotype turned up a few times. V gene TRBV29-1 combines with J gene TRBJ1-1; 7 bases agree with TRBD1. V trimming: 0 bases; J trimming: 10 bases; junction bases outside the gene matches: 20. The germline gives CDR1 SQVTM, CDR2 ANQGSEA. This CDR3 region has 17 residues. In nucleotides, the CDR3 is TGCAGCGTTGAAGATCTAGTCTGGACAGGTTGGGAATTTAGAGCTTTCTTT. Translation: CSVEDLVWTGWEFRAFF.

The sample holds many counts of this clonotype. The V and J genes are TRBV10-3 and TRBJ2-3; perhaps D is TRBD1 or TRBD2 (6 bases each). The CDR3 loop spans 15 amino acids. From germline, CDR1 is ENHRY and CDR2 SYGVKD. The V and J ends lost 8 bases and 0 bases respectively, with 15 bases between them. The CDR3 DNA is TGTGCCATCGGTCCGTGGGGGGCTAGCACAGATACGCAGTATTTT. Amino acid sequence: CAIGPWGASTDTQYF.

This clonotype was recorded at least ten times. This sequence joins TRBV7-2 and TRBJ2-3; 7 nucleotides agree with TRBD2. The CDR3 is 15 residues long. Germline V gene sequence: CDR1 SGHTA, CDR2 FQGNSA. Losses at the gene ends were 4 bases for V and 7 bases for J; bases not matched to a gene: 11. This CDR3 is CASSSRAGYPYTQYF. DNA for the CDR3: TGTGCCAGCAGCTCTCGAGCGGGGTATCCATATACGCAGTATTTT.

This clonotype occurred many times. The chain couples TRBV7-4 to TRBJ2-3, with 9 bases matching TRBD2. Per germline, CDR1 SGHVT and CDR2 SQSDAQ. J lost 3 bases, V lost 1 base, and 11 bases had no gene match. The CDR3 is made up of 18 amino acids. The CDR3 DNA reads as TGTGCCAGCAGCTTAGATCGGCTTAGCGGGGGAACTACAGATACGCAGTATTTT. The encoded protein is CASSLDRLSGGTTDTQYF.

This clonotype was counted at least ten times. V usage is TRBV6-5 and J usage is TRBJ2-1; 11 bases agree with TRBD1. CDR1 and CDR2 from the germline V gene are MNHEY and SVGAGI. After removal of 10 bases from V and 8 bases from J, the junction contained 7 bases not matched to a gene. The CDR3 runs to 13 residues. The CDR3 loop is CATPDRGQDEQFF. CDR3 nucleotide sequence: TGTGCCACCCCGGACAGGGGGCAGGATGAGCAGTTCTTC.

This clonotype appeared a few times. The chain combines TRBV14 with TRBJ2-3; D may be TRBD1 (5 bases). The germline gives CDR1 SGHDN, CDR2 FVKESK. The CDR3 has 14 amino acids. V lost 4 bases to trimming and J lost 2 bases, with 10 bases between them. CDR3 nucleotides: TGTGCCAGCAGCCCGACAGTTAACACAGATACGCAGTATTTT. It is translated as CASSPTVNTDTQYF.